The entry that follows covers one T cell receptor (beta chain) sequence. Assay: immunoSEQ multiplex PCR; the TCRdb copy retains only in-frame clones and omits some. This table has under 200,000 clones, 75% to 85% appearing once. The data were taken from a study of blood T cell repertoires in COVID-19. Overall study: Italy, Spain and the United States were the sources of the convalescent and acute COVID-19 samples. In each case, the material was cDNA or gDNA derived from T cells, B-cell-depleted T cells, or PBMCs.

The germline CDR1 and CDR2 sequences are LGHDT and YNNKEL (reference sequence). V lost 2 bases and J lost 4; bases outside the gene matches: 4. This CDR3 has 14 amino acids. V gene TRBV3-1 (or the pseudogene TRBV3-2) combines with J gene TRBJ1-2; 7 bases fit TRBD1. The source material was peripheral blood. The clonotype was recovered from a man aged 60 to 69 with acute or convalescent COVID-19. The CDR3: CASSQQGVSYGYTF. The CDR3 DNA reads TGTGCCAGCAGCCAACAGGGGGTGAGCTATGGCTACACCTTC.